This T cell receptor beta chain is from a study of blood T cell repertoires in COVID-19. In the study overall: Italy, Spain and the United States were the sources of the convalescent and acute COVID-19 samples. Sources were T cells, B-cell-depleted T cells, or PBMCs; the material itself was cDNA or gDNA.

The method was immunoSEQ multiplex PCR; TCRdb's version includes in-frame clones alone and lacks a portion of them. The table lists about 350,000 clones, 87% of them singletons, with about 2.7% in the top ten. Germline V gene data show CDR1 as SNHLY and CDR2 as FYNNEI. Germline trimming cut 6 bases from V and 7 bases from J; bases unmatched to any gene: 3. This CDR3 spans 12 amino acids. Enrollees, about 18 to 89 years old, lived in 25 or so US areas. Grouping used clinical history reported by participants in a survey and questionnaire. The chain employs TRBV2 and TRBJ1-2; TRBD1 agrees at 9 bases. Sequencing was performed on PBMCs or T cells enriched from blood (not recorded which). The receptor comes from a woman under 40 who had recovered from COVID-19. This chain's CDR3 is CASRPTGGGYTF. The DNA of the CDR3 is TGTGCCAGCAGACCGACAGGGGGTGGCTACACCTTC.